The 30 T cell receptor beta chains presented below share a single source sample, sequenced in a study of blood T cells in healthy people across ages. A sample-barcoded 5' primer and a J-beta primer mix were used in a second PCR of about 7 to 12 cycles. From the 5' RACE reads, TCRdb called clonotypes with MiXCR, one entry per CDR3 protein. The data contain about 1 million distinct CDR3 sequences, under 45% of them singletons. The specimen was blood. The receptors here all came from a woman in her fifties or sixties in good health.

V and J are TRBV18 and TRBJ2-5; TRBD1 aligns across 12 bases. Judging by the DNA end, TRBJ2-7 fits better; the J call may be wrong. Germline CDR1 KGHSH, CDR2 LQKENI. The CDR3 loop spans 14 amino acids. This CDR3 reads CASKGTGGTYEQYF. Here the CDR3 DNA reads TGTGCCAGCAAGGGGACAGGGGGCACCTACGAGCAGTACTTC.

This sequence joins TRBV3-1 and TRBJ1-5; D might be TRBD1 (5 bases). This CDR3 contains 12 residues. The germline gives CDR1 LGHDT, CDR2 YNNKEL (reference sequence). V was shortened by 1 base and J by 13 bases, with 11 bases between the two germline ends. Written as DNA, the CDR3 is TGTGCCAGCAGCCAAGGGCAGGGACGGCAGCATTTT. This gives the protein CASSQGQGRQHF.

The rearrangement links TRBV27 to TRBJ1-2, with D unclear. The CDR3 totals 14 residues. From germline, CDR1 is MNHEY and CDR2 SMNVEV (reference sequence). Between the trimmed V and J ends, which lost 5 bases and 4 bases, there was a span of 14 bases. The CDR3 sequence: CASSPTGRRYGYTF. The CDR3 coding sequence is TGTGCCAGCAGTCCAACTGGGAGACGCTATGGCTACACCTTC.

The chain recombines TRBV7-3 with TRBJ2-4; D is possibly TRBD1 (6 bases). This CDR3 contains 15 residues. CDR1 SGHTA and CDR2 FQGTGA come from the germline V gene. The ends were cut back, 6 bases at V and 6 bases at J, with 18 bases in the middle. The DNA of the CDR3 is TGTGCCAGCAGTGGAGACAGGTCTGGGGGAAACATTCAGTACTTC. It codes for CASSGDRSGGNIQYF.

Only one count was recorded for this clonotype. CDR3 loop: CATQFLNEQYF. CDR3 coding DNA: TGTGCCACACAATTCCTCAATGAGCAGTACTTC. The J gene is TRBJ2-5, the V gene TRBV27; the D is unclear. The germline V gene has CDR1 MNHEY and CDR2 SMNVEV (reference sequence). Trimming removed 10 bases from V and 11 bases from J, with 17 bases in between. This CDR3 contains 11 residues.

The chain recombines TRBV2 with TRBJ2-4, with 11 bases lining up with TRBD2. V dropped 2 bases and J dropped 13; count of bases not matched to a gene: 4. The CDR3 loop spans 13 amino acids. Germline CDR1 is SNHLY and CDR2 is FYNNEI. The CDR3 spells CASSELAGGWQYF. CDR3 DNA: TGTGCCAGCAGTGAATTAGCGGGAGGGTGGCAGTACTTC.

In this sample, this clonotype turned up a few times. A read error may explain this, as a much larger clone is one base away. The V gene is TRBV29-1, the J gene TRBJ1-1; D is ambiguous. Germline CDR1 reads SQVTM; CDR2 reads ANQGSEA. This CDR3 contains 13 residues. With 7 bases removed from V and 0 bases from J, the gap between germline ends came to 12 bases. The CDR3 coding sequence is TGCAGCGGTTCCCACGGGTTGAACACTGAAGCTTTCTTT. It codes for CSGSHGLNTEAFF.

This sequence joins TRBV4-2 and TRBJ1-4, with TRBD1 as a possible D gene (6 bases). CDR3 length: 15 amino acids. The germline V and J ends were trimmed by 1 base and 2 bases, with 8 bases remaining between them. Germline loops: CDR1 LGHNA, CDR2 YNFKEQ. CDR3 region: CASSQGGRTNEKLFF. CDR3 DNA: TGTGCCAGCAGCCAAGGGGGGCGGACTAATGAAAAACTGTTTTTT.

This clonotype was seen a handful of times. V is TRBV7-6 and J is TRBJ2-3; no clear D. The CDR3 is 13 residues long. The V gene's germline CDR1 is SGHVS and CDR2 FNYEAQ. Between the trimmed V and J ends, which lost 0 bases and 6 bases, there was a span of 7 bases. CDR3 in amino acids: CASSLAKADTQYF. The DNA of the CDR3 is TGTGCCAGCAGCTTAGCGAAGGCTGATACGCAGTATTTT.

In its sample, this clonotype was seen once. A much more abundant neighbour one base away suggests this may be a read error. This chain connects TRBV2 to TRBJ2-4; 9 positions match TRBD1. J was trimmed by 8 bases and V by 5 bases; bases with no gene match: 10. The CDR3 is 15 amino acids. Germline CDR1 and CDR2: SNHLY and FYNNEI. The CDR3 region has the DNA TGTGCCAGCAGTAGTGGGGACAGGGCTAAAGACATTCAGTACTTC. Its translation is CASSSGDRAKDIQYF.

This clonotype was observed a few times. V and J are TRBV12-3 or TRBV12-4 and TRBJ2-1; D may be TRBD2 (6 bases). The CDR3 sequence is 16 residues long. Trimming took off 5 bases at V and 3 bases at J, with 17 bases between the two ends. The CDR3, as DNA: TGTGCCAGCAGTCCCTTAGTGGGGGGATACTACAATGAGCAGTTCTTC. Protein product: CASSPLVGGYYNEQFF.

The chain carries TRBV20-1 and TRBJ2-3, with D unresolved. Germline CDR1 reads DFQATT; CDR2 reads SNEGSKA (reference sequence). This CDR3 is 14 amino acids long. V was trimmed by 0 bases and J by 3 bases, leaving 10 bases between them. The CDR3 region has the DNA TGCAGTGCTAGAGATGTGGGTGAGACAGATACGCAGTATTTT. It codes for CSARDVGETDTQYF.

This clonotype was detected a few times. The chain combines TRBV5-5 with TRBJ2-3; 8 positions match TRBD2. Germline loops: CDR1 SGHKS, CDR2 YYEKEE (reference sequence). Germline trimming cut 0 bases from V and 3 bases from J; bases unmatched to any gene: 3. The CDR3 is made up of 15 amino acids. CDR3 nucleotide sequence: TGTGCCAGCAGCTTGGGCGGGAGGACGACAGATACGCAGTATTTT. Amino acids: CASSLGGRTTDTQYF.

This clonotype was seen only a few times. The rearrangement uses TRBV29-1 and TRBJ2-4; D is unresolved. The DNA end is a closer match to TRBJ2-7, so the J assignment may be wrong. CDR3 length equals 14 residues. Germline V gene data show CDR1 as SQVTM and CDR2 as ANQGSEA. As DNA, the CDR3 is TGCAGCGTTGTCGGTCCAGGCTCGAACTACGAGCAGTACTTC. Translated, it gives CSVVGPGSNYEQYF.

This clonotype was picked up a small number of times. The rearrangement joins TRBV20-1 to TRBJ1-5; unclear D gene. Germline assignment: CDR1 DFQATT and CDR2 SNEGSKA (reference sequence). This CDR3 comprises 20 residues. Trimming removed 2 bases from V and 1 base from J, with 27 bases in between. CDR3 sequence: CSARRSQAKLESGSNQPQHF. In nucleotides, the CDR3 is TGCAGTGCTAGAAGGTCTCAGGCGAAGCTCGAATCGGGGAGCAATCAGCCCCAGCATTTT.

The V call is TRBV7-9, the J call TRBJ2-3; D gene uncertain. The V gene lost 5 bases and the J gene lost 2 bases, with 11 bases spanning the gap. The CDR3 totals 14 residues. CDR1 is SEHNR and CDR2 is FQNEAQ in the germline V gene (reference sequence). The CDR3 protein is CASSQVSATDTQYF. In nucleotides, the CDR3 is TGTGCCAGCAGCCAAGTTTCGGCCACAGATACGCAGTATTTT.

V is TRBV20-1 and J is TRBJ2-5, with 11 bases aligning to TRBD2. The J call could be wrong; TRBJ2-7 is a better fit for the DNA end. Germline V gene lookup returns CDR1 DFQATT and CDR2 SNEGSKA (reference sequence). CDR3 length equals 13 residues. CDR3 sequence: CSAQGTSGYEQYF. Written as DNA, the CDR3 is TGCAGTGCCCAAGGGACTAGCGGATACGAGCAGTACTTC.

The gene calls are TRBV7-9 and TRBJ1-1; D is unresolved. The CDR3 extends over 15 amino acids. Per the germline V gene, CDR1 is SEHNR and CDR2 is FQNEAQ (reference sequence). Trimming pared 5 bases from V and 2 bases from J, leaving 15 bases between. The CDR3 loop is CASSHEVKLNTEAFF. Here the CDR3 DNA reads TGTGCCAGCAGCCACGAGGTCAAATTAAACACTGAAGCTTTCTTT.

The genes are TRBV9 and TRBJ2-1; 9 nucleotides align to TRBD2. Germline trimming cut 7 bases from V and 6 bases from J; bases unmatched to any gene: 8. This CDR3 contains 14 residues. Germline lookup yields CDR1 SGDLS and CDR2 YYNGEE. Here the CDR3 DNA reads TGTGCCAGCGGCCCTAGCGGGACTAGCAATGAGCAGTTCTTC. It translates to CASGPSGTSNEQFF.

J is TRBJ2-5 and V is TRBV28, with 10 bases lining up with TRBD1. The J call is in doubt because the DNA end fits TRBJ2-7 better. The CDR3 has 13 residues. The germline CDR1 and CDR2 sequences are MDHEN and SYDVKM. The CDR3 DNA is TGTGCCAGCAACCGGGACAGGGGTTACGAGCAGTACTTC. This sequence encodes CASNRDRGYEQYF.

The rearrangement links TRBV29-1 to TRBJ1-2, with D maybe TRBD1 (5 bases). Germline V CDR1 and CDR2: SQVTM, ANQGSEA. V lost 0 bases, J lost 7 bases, and 18 bases lay in between. The CDR3 length is 15 residues. This chain's CDR3 is CSVEDWGRVLGGYTF. The CDR3 DNA reads TGCAGCGTTGAAGATTGGGGCAGGGTCCTTGGTGGCTACACCTTC.

This clonotype was seen only a few times. This sequence joins TRBV5-1 and TRBJ2-1; D perhaps matches TRBD1 (5 bases). Germline lookup yields CDR1 SGHRS and CDR2 YFSETQ. This CDR3 spans 13 amino acids. Trimming stripped 5 bases from V and 7 bases from J, with 13 bases between. CDR3 nucleotides: TGCGCCAGCAGGAACCCCGACAGAAATGAGCAGTTCTTC. Amino acid sequence: CASRNPDRNEQFF.

The rearrangement links TRBV5-1 to TRBJ2-7, with D possibly TRBD1 on 5 matching bases. The V gene's germline CDR1 is SGHRS and CDR2 YFSETQ. The CDR3 contains 15 residues. Trimming pared 0 bases from V and 1 base from J, leaving 11 bases between. The CDR3 bases are TGCGCCAGCAGCTTGGTAGGGGATGGATCCTACGAGCAGTACTTC. It yields the protein CASSLVGDGSYEQYF.

This clonotype has a count of ten or more. The CDR3 region is CASSLTAMEYYEQYF. CDR3 coding DNA: TGTGCCAGCAGCCTTACAGCAATGGAATACTACGAGCAGTACTTC. This chain connects TRBV12-3 or TRBV12-4 to TRBJ2-7, with D unclear. The V and J ends lost 6 bases and 3 bases respectively, with 18 bases between them. The CDR3 totals 15 residues.

The chain carries TRBV20-1 and TRBJ2-7; D gene unclear. Trimming left V 7 bases short and J 2 bases short, with 15 bases between. The V gene's germline CDR1 is DFQATT and CDR2 SNEGSKA (reference sequence). There are 13 residues in the CDR3. Here the CDR3 reads CSVNGPPPYEQYF. In DNA form, the CDR3 reads TGCAGTGTGAACGGGCCTCCCCCCTACGAGCAGTACTTC.

This clonotype was detected a few times. The gene calls are TRBV4-1 and TRBJ2-3, with D perhaps TRBD2 (5 bases). The CDR3 sequence is 14 residues long. The germline V gene encodes CDR1 MGHRA and CDR2 YSYEKL. V lost 2 bases, J lost 2 bases, and 8 bases lay in between. CDR3 bases: TGCGCCAGCAGCCAACGGACTCACACAGATACGCAGTATTTT. It specifies CASSQRTHTDTQYF.

The chain links TRBV5-1 to TRBJ1-4, with TRBD1 matching over 7 bases. CDR3 length: 15 amino acids. J gave up 3 bases and V 3 bases, and 5 bases lay outside the gene matches. Germline values: CDR1 SGHRS, CDR2 YFSETQ. CDR3 nucleotide sequence: TGCGCCAGCAGCTCGACAGGGTACTCTAATGAAAAACTGTTTTTT. It is translated as CASSSTGYSNEKLFF.

This clonotype appeared a few times. This may arise from a read error, as a much more abundant clone is one base away. The rearrangement uses TRBV10-3 and TRBJ1-6, with 8 bases aligning to TRBD1. Germline loops: CDR1 ENHRY, CDR2 SYGVKD. The CDR3 is 15 amino acids. The CDR3 nucleotides are TGTGCCATCAGTGAGTCGGGACAGGACGGTTCACCCCCCCACTTT. Residues: CAISESGQDGSPPHF.

This clonotype was observed a few times. The chain is built from TRBV27 and TRBJ2-3; D might be TRBD1 (5 bases). From germline, CDR1 is MNHEY and CDR2 SMNVEV (reference sequence). V was trimmed by 3 bases and J by 0 bases, leaving 10 bases between them. The CDR3 totals 15 residues. The CDR3 loop reads CASSLTVSSTDTQYF. For the CDR3, the DNA is TGTGCCAGCAGTTTGACAGTCAGTAGCACAGATACGCAGTATTTT.

This clonotype was seen only a few times. CDR3 DNA: TGTGCCAGCAGCTTTTACAGGGCTGGGGCCAACGTCCTGACTTTC. This codes for CASSFYRAGANVLTF. This sequence joins TRBV11-2 and TRBJ2-6; the D gene is possibly TRBD1 (6 bases). Trimming removed 3 bases from V and 2 bases from J, with 8 bases in between. The CDR3 has 15 amino acids. Germline loops: CDR1 SGHAT, CDR2 FQNNGV. The entire variable domain, with the rest obtained from reference TRBV11-2 and TRBJ2-6, is as follows: EAGVAQSPRYKIIEKRQSVAFWCNPISGHATLYWYQQILGQGPKLLIQFQNNGVVDDSQLPKDRFSAERLKGVDSTLKIQPAKLEDSAVYLCASSFYRAGANVLTFGAGSRLTVL.